The following is a T cell receptor beta chain sequence with its context. The read stops 3 residues short of the end of the CDR3; the missing end is completed from the germline J gene. The sample originates from a study of T cells in women clearing cervical HPV infection. The overall study: Case blood was drawn when the lesion was first found; control blood after infection became undetectable.

TCR beta CDR3 amplified by multiplex PCR from about 1200 ng genomic DNA. Clones were read by immunoSEQ multiplex PCR, and TCRdb kept only the in-frame ones, dropping some. Here the sample table reports around 30,000 clones. The CDR3 spans 15 residues. CDR1 is SGHTA, CDR2 FQGNSA, per germline. The ends lost 2 bases at V and 2 bases at J; junction bases unmatched: 2. This chain connects TRBV7-2 to TRBJ2-1, with TRBD2 matching over 8 bases. This sequence originates from a woman between 18 and 69 years old with a cervical HPV16 infection that either progressed to CIN3+ or cleared (not recorded which). Source material: blood buffy coat. The CDR3 protein is CASSLKAGAYNEQFF. The sequenced part of the CDR3 DNA is TGTGCCAGCAGCTTAAAAGCGGGGGCCTACAATGAG.